These 9 T cell receptor beta chains originate from one sample sequenced in a study of regulatory T cells in long-lasting Graves disease. Time point reported: persistent/refractory GD, antithyroid drugs over 5 years with positive TRAb. Scientists built the TCR library using RNA that was extracted from PBMCs. Construction of TCR beta libraries relied on iRepertoire HTBI primers and on Arm-PCR targeting CDR3 regions. TCRdb called the multiplex PCR reads again in MiXCR, with one record for every CDR3 protein. The data hold 400,000 to 600,000 distinct CDR3 sequences, with roughly 21% observed a single time. Specimen: peripheral blood mononuclear cells (PBMCs), collected when the disease was refractory, from a patient treated with antithyroid drugs. These receptors originate from a female donor with Graves disease.

This clonotype was observed a few times. V and J are TRBV20-1 and TRBJ2-1; D gene uncertain. V lost 2 bases and J lost 9, with 14 bases in between. The germline V gene encodes CDR1 DFQATT and CDR2 SNEGSKA (reference sequence). CDR3 length: 13 amino acids. The CDR3 sequence is CSARHAPSTEQFF. The CDR3 region has the DNA TGCAGTGCTAGACACGCCCCAAGCACTGAGCAGTTCTTC.

This clonotype was seen ten or more times. The chain employs TRBV12-3 or TRBV12-4 and TRBJ1-2; no reliable D call. V dropped 3 bases and J dropped 3 bases, with 11 bases sitting between them. The CDR3 length is 14 residues. The CDR3 is CASSFAGADYGYTF. The CDR3 DNA reads TGTGCCAGCAGTTTTGCTGGAGCAGACTATGGCTACACCTTC.

This clonotype was seen repeatedly, ten times or more. This chain connects TRBV29-1 to TRBJ1-2; 10 bases map to TRBD1. Germline trimming cut 6 bases from V and 2 bases from J; bases unmatched to any gene: 3. The germline V gene has CDR1 SQVTM and CDR2 ANQGSEA. This CDR3 contains 13 residues. The CDR3 reads CSVSDRGNYGYTF. The CDR3 nucleotides are TGCAGCGTCTCGGACAGGGGGAACTATGGCTACACCTTC.

For the CDR3, the DNA is TGTGCCAGCAGCGGAACGGGGACTAGCGGGAGTGGGAGGGAGCTGTTTTTT. This translates into CASSGTGTSGSGRELFF. The rearrangement joins TRBV9 to TRBJ2-2, with 14 bases that match TRBD2. CDR1 is SGDLS and CDR2 is YYNGEE in the germline V gene. The CDR3 totals 17 residues. V was clipped by 3 bases and J by 9 bases; unmatched bases: 10.

The genes are TRBV20-1 and TRBJ1-1, with 9 bases that match TRBD1. CDR3 length: 15 amino acids. With 2 bases clipped from V and 0 bases from J, the junction kept 4 bases outside the gene matches. CDR1 is DFQATT and CDR2 is SNEGSKA in the germline V gene (reference sequence). The CDR3 region has the DNA TGCAGTGCTAGACTGGACAGGGGTCTGAACACTGAAGCTTTCTTT. It yields the protein CSARLDRGLNTEAFF.

This clonotype was picked up a small number of times. The chain joins TRBV6-2 or TRBV6-3 to TRBJ2-1; possibly TRBD1 for D (6 bases). The CDR3 is 13 amino acids. Germline loops: CDR1 MNHEY, CDR2 SVGEGT. V was trimmed by 6 bases and J by 3 bases, leaving 9 bases between them. In DNA, the CDR3 is TGTGCCAGCAGGATGGACAGCTACAATGAGCAGTTCTTC. Its translation is CASRMDSYNEQFF.

This clonotype showed up many times. As DNA, the CDR3 is TGTGCCAGCACCTCATGGGGGAACTACGAGCAGTACTTC. Translating it yields CASTSWGNYEQYF. The chain recombines TRBV12-3 or TRBV12-4 with TRBJ2-7, with D possibly called TRBD1 or TRBD2 (5 bases each). This CDR3 contains 13 residues. Trimming removed 7 bases from V and 3 bases from J, with 13 bases in between.

Turning to this clonotype: Given a much more abundant clone one base away, this may be a read error. The V call is TRBV11-2, the J call TRBJ1-6; no firm D call. Germline CDR1 SGHAT, CDR2 FQNNGV. This CDR3 spans 16 amino acids. The CDR3, as DNA: TGTGCCGGCAGCCCGACACGAACGGGTATTAATTCACCCCTCCACTTT. It is translated as CAGSPTRTGINSPLHF.

The gene calls are TRBV28 and TRBJ2-1; 8 bases align to TRBD1. CDR3 length equals 15 residues. Germline V CDR1 and CDR2: MDHEN, SYDVKM. V shed 6 bases and J 7 bases; nucleotides not matched to a gene: 11. CDR3 region: CASRAPSGTGNEQFF. The CDR3 DNA sequence: TGTGCCAGCAGGGCGCCGTCCGGGACAGGTAATGAGCAGTTCTTC.